This T cell receptor (beta chain) appears in the sequencing data of a study of a mutant IDH1 vaccine in newly diagnosed glioma. Study as a whole: There were approximately 62% males and roughly 38% females among treated patients, whose mean age was approximately 38 years. Most had both radiotherapy and temozolomide beforehand; others had only one.

The CDR3 extends over 16 amino acids. Germline-derived CDR1 and CDR2 are MNHEY and SMNVEV (reference sequence). Unmatched junction bases numbered 13, after V lost 5 bases and J lost 6 bases. Study results and limitations: In 80% to 95% of patients, immune responses induced by the vaccine occurred.

The time point is: baseline, week 1 (first vaccination visit). Regarding treatment: pre-vaccination baseline after standard-of-care therapy. Astrocytomas found in donors were new, WHO grade 3 or 4, IDH1-mutant and ATRX-lost. The assay was immunoSEQ multiplex PCR, and TCRdb's table has in-frame clones only and misses some. Among around 92,000 clones listed, roughly four fifths were seen once. Regarding this clone: As yet, its antigen is unknown.

The sample was PBMCs, taken from a glioma patient treated with radiotherapy, temozolomide or both. The TCR was taken from a woman aged 50 to 65 with glioma. The V call is TRBV27, the J call TRBJ1-5; 7 nucleotides line up with TRBD1. The CDR3 is CASSPPPTGFVQPQHF. CDR3 sequence (DNA): TGTGCCAGCAGTCCCCCCCCGACAGGGTTTGTTCAGCCCCAGCATTTT.